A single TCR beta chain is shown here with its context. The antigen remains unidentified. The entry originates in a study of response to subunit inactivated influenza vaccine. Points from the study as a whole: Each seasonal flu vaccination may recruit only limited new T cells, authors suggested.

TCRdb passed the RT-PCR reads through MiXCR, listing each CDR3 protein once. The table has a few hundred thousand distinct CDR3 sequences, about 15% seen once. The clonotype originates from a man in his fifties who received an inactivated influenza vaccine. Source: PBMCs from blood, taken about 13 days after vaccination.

Here the CDR3 DNA reads TGTGCCAGCGGCCGAGTAGGGGACTCACGCTCCTACGAGCAGTACTTC. Translation: CASGRVGDSRSYEQYF. V usage is TRBV7-9 and J usage is TRBJ2-7; tentative D call: TRBD2 (6 bases). Germline assignment: CDR1 SEHNR and CDR2 FQNEAQ (reference sequence). CDR3 length equals 16 residues. Trimming took 8 bases from V and 0 from J, leaving 20 bases between them.